What follows describes a single T cell receptor (beta chain). This specimen belongs to a study of blood T cell repertoires in COVID-19. Study at large: Sites across the United States, Italy and Spain contributed samples from acute and convalescent COVID-19.

In the source study's methods: Nucleated cell counts were estimated from reference gene primer amplification. Sequencing used immunoSEQ multiplex PCR; TCRdb keeps in-frame clones, though not all of them. That table gives V, J and clone size, and the DNA gave D and trimming. The data contain roughly 200,000 clones, more than 75% of them singletons. This CDR3 has 13 amino acids. V was shortened by 5 bases and J by 8 bases, with 13 bases between the two germline ends. In germline, CDR1 is MNHEY, CDR2 SVGEGT. The TCR comes from a man aged 55 to 69 who had recovered from COVID-19. The material sequenced was peripheral blood. The rearrangement uses TRBV6-2 or TRBV6-3 and TRBJ1-5; D is ambiguous. The CDR3 protein is CASSPVLVEPQHF. DNA for the CDR3: TGTGCCAGCAGTCCCGTACTTGTGGAGCCCCAGCATTTT.